A single sample is the source of the 27 T cell receptor beta chains below, sequenced in a study of response to subunit inactivated influenza vaccine (dated by TCRdb to the late 2010s). Receptor libraries were prepared by RT-PCR. Sequencing relied on an Illumina HiSeq 2500. Using fastp at Q25 and MiXCR, TCRdb reprocessed the public reads and kept productive beta chains. CDR3 protein sequences are deduplicated, and each keeps its most common genes and DNA. This sample is represented by about 580,000 distinct CDR3 sequences; about 14% of them were singletons. Of the sample, roughly 10% falls within the top ten clones. The input for sequencing was PBMCs from blood, taken 11 to 12 days after vaccination. Every receptor here comes from a man aged 45-65 years who received an inactivated influenza vaccine. Donor details come from another sample of the same person, matched by shared clones.

This clonotype was counted only a few times. This sequence joins TRBV7-2 and TRBJ2-1; tentative D call: TRBD2 (6 bases). The CDR3 contains 15 residues. Germline CDR1 SGHTA, CDR2 FQGNSA. Trimming pared 2 bases from V and 2 bases from J, leaving 10 bases between. CDR3 nucleotides: TGTGCCAGCAGCTTACGCGGGACGCCCTACAATGAGCAGTTCTTC. This translates into CASSLRGTPYNEQFF.

This clonotype turned up a few times. The V call is TRBV3-1, the J call TRBJ2-7; D unresolved. This CDR3 contains 14 residues. V dropped 0 bases and J dropped 7 bases, with 13 bases sitting between them. From germline, CDR1 is LGHDT and CDR2 YNNKEL (reference sequence). The CDR3 here is CASSQESRKREQYF. In DNA form, the CDR3 reads TGTGCCAGCAGCCAAGAGTCACGGAAGAGGGAGCAGTACTTC.

The chain carries TRBV28 and TRBJ2-7, with 7 bases that match TRBD2. After removal of 5 bases from V and 7 bases from J, the junction contained 8 bases not matched to a gene. The CDR3 is made up of 13 amino acids. Per germline, CDR1 MDHEN and CDR2 SYDVKM. CDR3 residues: CASSRSTGGEQYF. The CDR3 nucleotides are TGTGCCAGCAGTCGCTCTACGGGAGGTGAGCAGTACTTC. Full variable domain (rest looked up from reference TRBV28 and TRBJ2-7): DVKVTQSSRYLVKRTGEKVFLECVQDMDHENMFWYRQDPGLGLRLIYFSYDVKMKEKGDIPEGYSVSREKKERFSLILESASTNQTSMYLCASSRSTGGEQYFGPGTRLTVT.

The chain carries TRBV29-1 and TRBJ2-5, with TRBD1 matching 10 bases. The junction had 11 bases not matched to a gene; V was cut back by 6 bases and J by 4 bases. Germline CDR1 is SQVTM and CDR2 is ANQGSEA. The CDR3 totals 15 residues. DNA of the CDR3: TGCAGCGTCGCCGCGCGGACAGGGGGGGGAGAGACCCAGTACTTC. Residues: CSVAARTGGGETQYF.

This clonotype has just a few counts. CDR3 in DNA: TGTGCCAGCAGTGGACAGGGGGTCAATCAGCCCCAGCATTTT. Amino acids: CASSGQGVNQPQHF. The gene calls are TRBV25-1 and TRBJ1-5; 9 nucleotides match TRBD1. J gave up 3 bases and V 4 bases, and 1 base lay outside the gene matches. Per germline, CDR1 MGHDK and CDR2 SYGVNS. The CDR3 has 14 amino acids.

The chain links TRBV20-1 to TRBJ2-1; tentatively, D is TRBD1 (5 bases). The CDR3 runs to 13 residues. The germline V gene encodes CDR1 DFQATT and CDR2 SNEGSKA (reference sequence). The V gene lost 0 bases and the J gene lost 8 bases, with 11 bases spanning the gap. CDR3 region: CSARDLRGYEQFF. The CDR3 DNA reads TGCAGTGCTAGAGATTTAAGGGGATATGAGCAGTTCTTC.

The V call is TRBV5-1, the J call TRBJ2-3, with D unclear. In germline, CDR1 is SGHRS, CDR2 YFSETQ. The CDR3 length is 14 residues. Trimming stripped 0 bases from V and 8 bases from J, with 13 bases between. For the CDR3, the DNA is TGCGCCAGCAGCTTGGACGATAGCACGGGTACGCAGTATTTT. Amino acids: CASSLDDSTGTQYF.

The CDR3 is CASKYSGGDTDTQYF. The CDR3 nucleotides are TGCGCCAGCAAGTACAGCGGGGGAGACACAGATACGCAGTATTTT. This sequence joins TRBV10-2 and TRBJ2-3, with 8 nucleotides matching TRBD2. Germline CDR1 WSHSY, CDR2 SAAADI. J lost 2 bases, V lost 7 bases, and 8 bases had no gene match. The CDR3 runs 15 residues.

This clonotype was recorded a few times. The J gene is TRBJ2-7, the V gene TRBV6-2 or TRBV6-3, with 8 bases lining up with TRBD2. Germline values: CDR1 MNHEY, CDR2 SVGEGT. The CDR3 contains 15 residues. V shed 2 bases, J shed 7 bases, and the junction held 10 bases outside the gene matches. CDR3: CASSYTLRTSREQYF. For the CDR3, the DNA is TGTGCCAGCAGTTACACCCTCCGGACTAGCCGGGAGCAGTACTTC.

This clonotype showed up just a few times. This chain joins TRBV18 and TRBJ1-1, with unresolved D. This CDR3 is 17 amino acids long. Germline CDR1 KGHSH, CDR2 LQKENI. Deletions cut 6 bases from V and 0 bases from J, with 20 bases between. CDR3 nucleotide sequence: TGTGCCAGCTCCTTTGGACCTCCCGGGTCTCTGAACACTGAAGCTTTCTTT. Protein sequence: CASSFGPPGSLNTEAFF.

The chain is built from TRBV5-1 and TRBJ2-5, with D uncertain. Trimming removed 0 bases from V and 1 base from J, with 13 bases in between. From germline, CDR1 is SGHRS and CDR2 YFSETQ. CDR3 size: 16 residues. The CDR3 bases are TGCGCCAGCAGCTTGGCCAGACGTCCCGTCCAAGAGACCCAGTACTTC. Translated: CASSLARRPVQETQYF.

The J gene is TRBJ2-7, the V gene TRBV28; no firm D call. The CDR3 covers 13 residues. Germline V gene data show CDR1 as MDHEN and CDR2 as SYDVKM. The ends were cut back, 2 bases at V and 6 bases at J, with 11 bases in the middle. This chain's CDR3 is CASSLLPGIEQYF. CDR3 bases: TGTGCCAGCAGTTTACTTCCGGGCATCGAGCAGTACTTC.

The chain combines TRBV9 with TRBJ2-3; D is perhaps TRBD1 (5 bases). Germline V lookup: CDR1 SGDLS, CDR2 YYNGEE. This CDR3 contains 13 residues. V lost 3 bases and J lost 6, with 11 bases in between. The CDR3 region has the DNA TGTGCCAGCAGCGCAGGGTACCGCGATACGCAGTATTTT. It translates to CASSAGYRDTQYF.

Only a few counts were recorded for this clonotype. V is TRBV21-1 and J is TRBJ1-5. TRBV21-1 is labeled a pseudogene. The CDR3 spans 15 residues. The CDR3 DNA follows: TGTGCCAGCAGCAAGCGGGGCAGAAGCAATCAGCCCCAGCATTTT. Translated, it gives CASSKRGRSNQPQHF.

The CDR3 sequence is CASSSLKSGANVLTF. Here the CDR3 DNA reads TGCGCCAGCAGCAGCCTAAAATCTGGGGCCAACGTCCTGACTTTC. V usage is TRBV5-1 and J usage is TRBJ2-6, with no clear D. Trimming left V 4 bases short and J 1 base short, with 9 bases between. In germline, CDR1 is SGHRS, CDR2 YFSETQ. The CDR3 covers 15 residues.

This clonotype has more than one count but fewer than ten. The J gene is TRBJ1-2, the V gene TRBV10-3; 8 nucleotides align to TRBD1. V was clipped by 7 bases and J by 6 bases; unmatched bases: 13. The CDR3 length is 15 residues. CDR1 and CDR2 (germline): ENHRY, SYGVKD. CDR3 loop: CAITTDQGARNGYTF. CDR3 sequence (DNA): TGTGCCATCACCACAGACCAGGGGGCTAGGAATGGCTACACCTTC.

This clonotype was seen a few times. The chain links TRBV5-1 to TRBJ2-3, with TRBD2 identical over 14 bases. V trimming: 4 bases; J trimming: 3 bases; junction bases outside the gene matches: 4. The CDR3 has 16 amino acids. In germline, CDR1 is SGHRS, CDR2 YFSETQ. This CDR3 is CASSGTSGRGTDTQYF. CDR3 DNA sequence: TGCGCCAGCAGCGGGACTAGCGGGAGAGGGACAGATACGCAGTATTTT.

This clonotype was seen only a few times. CDR3 amino acids: CASSFRTGDDYTGELFF. For the CDR3, the DNA is TGCGCCAGCAGCTTCCGGACAGGGGACGACTACACCGGGGAGCTGTTTTTT. The chain has TRBV5-1 and TRBJ2-2, with 9 bases aligning to TRBD1. Germline V gene sequence: CDR1 SGHRS, CDR2 YFSETQ. The CDR3 has 17 residues. J was trimmed by 3 bases and V by 2 bases; bases with no gene match: 8.

This clonotype has a handful of counts. V gene TRBV29-1 combines with J gene TRBJ2-7, with 9 bases aligning to TRBD1. The germline V gene has CDR1 SQVTM and CDR2 ANQGSEA. CDR3 length: 14 residues. V trimming: 6 bases; J trimming: 4 bases; junction bases outside the gene matches: 10. The CDR3 DNA reads as TGCAGCGTGGTCCTTGACAGGGGGAATTACGAGCAGTACTTC. This encodes CSVVLDRGNYEQYF.

CDR3 coding DNA: TGTGCCAGCAGCGTCGAGGACAGGCGAAATGAAAAACTGTTTTTT. Amino acids: CASSVEDRRNEKLFF. The chain joins TRBV9 to TRBJ1-4; the match to TRBD1 covers 7 bases. The CDR3 consists of 15 residues. The germline CDR1 and CDR2 sequences are SGDLS and YYNGEE. With 2 bases clipped from V and 5 bases from J, the junction kept 6 bases outside the gene matches.

V and J are TRBV12-3 or TRBV12-4 and TRBJ1-1; the D gene is possibly TRBD1 (6 bases). This CDR3 has 15 amino acids. V lost 6 bases, J lost 4 bases, and 18 bases lay in between. The CDR3 nucleotides are TGTGCCAGCAGGGCGGCCGGGGGCCTGGGCACTGAAGCTTTCTTT. Encoded protein: CASRAAGGLGTEAFF.

This clonotype was recorded a few times. Mismatch with germline at one junction end may stem from a read error. The chain carries TRBV5-6 and TRBJ2-1; tentative D call: TRBD2 (5 bases). There are 9 residues in the CDR3. The germline V gene encodes CDR1 SGHDT and CDR2 YYEEEE. The CDR3 reads CASSKLGVF. The CDR3 nucleotides are TGTGCCAGCAGCAAACTAGGTGTCTTC.

The chain has TRBV28 and TRBJ2-6, with D unresolved. The CDR3 is 16 residues long. Germline V gives CDR1 MDHEN, CDR2 SYDVKM. The V end lost 5 bases, the J end lost 3 bases, and 14 bases lay between the germline ends. CDR3 residues: CASSPGDWVGANVLTF. CDR3 sequence (DNA): TGTGCCAGCAGTCCGGGTGATTGGGTTGGGGCCAACGTCCTGACTTTC.

This clonotype was counted a few times. V and J are TRBV5-1 and TRBJ2-5; a possible D gene is TRBD1 (7 bases). Trimming removed 8 bases from V and 1 base from J, with 18 bases in between. The CDR3 has 15 amino acids. In germline, CDR1 is SGHRS, CDR2 YFSETQ. The CDR3 loop is CASGLGGTVQETQYF. CDR3 coding DNA: TGCGCCAGTGGGCTTGGCGGGACAGTCCAAGAGACCCAGTACTTC.

This chain uses TRBV2 with TRBJ2-5; 9 nucleotides agree with TRBD2. Germline values: CDR1 SNHLY, CDR2 FYNNEI. Trimming at V came to 2 bases and at J to 2 bases, leaving 3 bases not matched to a gene. The CDR3 sequence is 15 residues long. The CDR3 sequence is CASSELAGTQETQYF. The CDR3 nucleotides are TGTGCCAGCAGTGAACTAGCGGGAACGCAAGAGACCCAGTACTTC.

This clonotype was seen only a few times. The gene calls are TRBV4-3 and TRBJ2-5, with D possibly being TRBD1 or TRBD2 (5 bases each). V was clipped by 0 bases and J by 3 bases, with 14 bases between them. CDR1 LGHNA and CDR2 YSLEER come from the germline V gene. CDR3 length: 16 amino acids. The CDR3 coding sequence is TGCGCCAGCAGCCAAGAGCTTCGGGACGGTGAAGAGACCCAGTACTTC. Amino acids: CASSQELRDGEETQYF.

This clonotype occurred a few times. The gene calls are TRBV18 and TRBJ1-1; D remains unclear. The CDR3 has 13 residues. The V end was cut by 8 bases, the J end by 1 base, with 11 bases between. The germline CDR1 and CDR2 sequences are KGHSH and LQKENI. In DNA, the CDR3 is TGTGCCAGCCAAAAAGAGGGGAACACTGAAGCTTTCTTT. Residues: CASQKEGNTEAFF.